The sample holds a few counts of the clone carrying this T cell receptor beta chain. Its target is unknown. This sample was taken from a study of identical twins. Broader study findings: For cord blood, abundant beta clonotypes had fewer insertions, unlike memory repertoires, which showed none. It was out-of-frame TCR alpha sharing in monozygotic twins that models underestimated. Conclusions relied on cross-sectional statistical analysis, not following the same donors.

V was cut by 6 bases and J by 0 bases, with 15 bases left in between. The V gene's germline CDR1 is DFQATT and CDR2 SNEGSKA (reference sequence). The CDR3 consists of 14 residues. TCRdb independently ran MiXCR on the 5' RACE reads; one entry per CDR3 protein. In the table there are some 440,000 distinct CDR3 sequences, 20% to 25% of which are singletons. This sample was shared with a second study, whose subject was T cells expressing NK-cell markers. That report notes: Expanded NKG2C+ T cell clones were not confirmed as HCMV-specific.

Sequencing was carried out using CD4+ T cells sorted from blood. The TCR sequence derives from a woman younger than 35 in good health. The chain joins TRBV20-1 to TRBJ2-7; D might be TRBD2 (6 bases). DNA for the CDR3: TGCAGTGCCACATCACGGGGGAACTCCTACGAGCAGTACTTC. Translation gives CSATSRGNSYEQYF.